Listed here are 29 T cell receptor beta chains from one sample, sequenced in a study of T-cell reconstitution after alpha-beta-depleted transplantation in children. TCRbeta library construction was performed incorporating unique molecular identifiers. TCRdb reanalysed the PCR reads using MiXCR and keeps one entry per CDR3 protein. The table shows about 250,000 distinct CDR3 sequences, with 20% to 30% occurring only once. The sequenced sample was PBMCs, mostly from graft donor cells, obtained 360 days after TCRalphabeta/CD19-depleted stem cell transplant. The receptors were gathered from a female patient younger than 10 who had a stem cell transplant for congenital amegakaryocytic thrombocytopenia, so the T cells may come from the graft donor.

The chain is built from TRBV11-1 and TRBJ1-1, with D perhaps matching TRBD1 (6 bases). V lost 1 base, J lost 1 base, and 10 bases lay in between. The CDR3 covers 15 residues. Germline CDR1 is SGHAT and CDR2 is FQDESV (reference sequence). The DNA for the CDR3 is TGTGCCAGCAGCTTAGGTGCGGGACAGAACACTGAAGCTTTCTTT. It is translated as CASSLGAGQNTEAFF.

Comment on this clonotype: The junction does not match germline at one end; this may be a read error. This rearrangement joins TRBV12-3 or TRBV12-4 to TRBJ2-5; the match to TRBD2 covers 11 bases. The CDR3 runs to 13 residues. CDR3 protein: CASSPRRTSGRLF. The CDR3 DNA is TGTGCCAGCAGTCCCCGGCGGACTAGCGGGCGACTCTTC.

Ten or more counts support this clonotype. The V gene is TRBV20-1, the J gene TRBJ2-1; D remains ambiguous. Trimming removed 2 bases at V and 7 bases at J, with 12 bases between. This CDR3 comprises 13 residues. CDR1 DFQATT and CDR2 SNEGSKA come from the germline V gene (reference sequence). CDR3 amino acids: CSARRLTINEQFF. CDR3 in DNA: TGCAGTGCTAGACGCCTAACTATTAATGAGCAGTTCTTC.

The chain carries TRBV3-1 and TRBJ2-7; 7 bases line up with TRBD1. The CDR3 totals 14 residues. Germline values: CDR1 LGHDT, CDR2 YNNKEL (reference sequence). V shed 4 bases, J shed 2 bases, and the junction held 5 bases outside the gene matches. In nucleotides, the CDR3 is TGTGCCAGCAGCCTCCCCGGGACAGCCTACGAGCAGTACTTC. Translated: CASSLPGTAYEQYF.

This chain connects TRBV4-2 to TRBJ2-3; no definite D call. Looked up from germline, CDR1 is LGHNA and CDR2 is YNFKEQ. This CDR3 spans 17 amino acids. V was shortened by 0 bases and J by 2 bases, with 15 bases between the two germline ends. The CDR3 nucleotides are TGTGCCAGCAGCCAAGATAATGGCGGACGGGCCACAGATACGCAGTATTTT. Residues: CASSQDNGGRATDTQYF.

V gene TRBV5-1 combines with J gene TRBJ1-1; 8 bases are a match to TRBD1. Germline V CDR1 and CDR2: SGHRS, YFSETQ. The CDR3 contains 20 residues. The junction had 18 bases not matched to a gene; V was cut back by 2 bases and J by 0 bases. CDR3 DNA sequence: TGCGCCAGCAGCTTTAGAAAAAACAGGGGGATGGGGGTTATGAACACTGAAGCTTTCTTT. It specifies CASSFRKNRGMGVMNTEAFF.

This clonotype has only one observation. CDR3 in DNA: TGTGCCAGCAGTTACGGGTCAGGACAGGGGGCAGGAGAGACCCAGTACTTC. This translates into CASSYGSGQGAGETQYF. The rearrangement uses TRBV6-5 and TRBJ2-5; 11 positions agree with TRBD1. The CDR3 has 17 amino acids. Germline CDR1 reads MNHEY; CDR2 reads SVGAGI. The junction had 9 bases not matched to a gene; V was cut back by 2 bases and J by 4 bases.

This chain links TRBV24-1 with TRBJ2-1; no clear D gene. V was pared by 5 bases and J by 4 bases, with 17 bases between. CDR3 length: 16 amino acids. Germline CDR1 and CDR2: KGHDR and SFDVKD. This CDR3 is CATSGYTNLEYNEQFF. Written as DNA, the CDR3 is TGTGCCACCAGTGGATACACTAATCTAGAGTACAATGAGCAGTTCTTC.

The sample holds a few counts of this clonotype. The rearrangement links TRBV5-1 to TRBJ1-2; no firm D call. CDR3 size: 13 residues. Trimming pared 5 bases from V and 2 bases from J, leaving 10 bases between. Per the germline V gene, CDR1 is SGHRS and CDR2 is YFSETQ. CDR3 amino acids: CASSGGINYGYTF. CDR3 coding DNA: TGCGCCAGCAGTGGCGGAATAAACTATGGCTACACCTTC.

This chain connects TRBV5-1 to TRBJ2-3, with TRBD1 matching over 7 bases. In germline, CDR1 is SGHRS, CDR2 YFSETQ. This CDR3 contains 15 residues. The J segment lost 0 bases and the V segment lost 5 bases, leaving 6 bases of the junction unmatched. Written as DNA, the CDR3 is TGCGCCAGCAGTACCGGGACAGCAAGCACAGATACGCAGTATTTT. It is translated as CASSTGTASTDTQYF.

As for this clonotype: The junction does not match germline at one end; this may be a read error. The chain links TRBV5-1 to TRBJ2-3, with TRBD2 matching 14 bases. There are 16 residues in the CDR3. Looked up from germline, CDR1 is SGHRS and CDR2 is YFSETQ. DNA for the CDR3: TGCGCCAGCAGCTTGGGACTAGCGGGGGGGCCAGATACACAGTATTTT. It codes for CASSLGLAGGPDTQYF.

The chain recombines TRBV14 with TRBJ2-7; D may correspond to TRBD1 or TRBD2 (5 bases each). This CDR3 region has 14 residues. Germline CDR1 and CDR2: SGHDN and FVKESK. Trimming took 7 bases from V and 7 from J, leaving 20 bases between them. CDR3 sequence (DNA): TGTGCCAGCAACCCGGGGCCAGGTCTGGGGGAGCAGTACTTC. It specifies CASNPGPGLGEQYF.

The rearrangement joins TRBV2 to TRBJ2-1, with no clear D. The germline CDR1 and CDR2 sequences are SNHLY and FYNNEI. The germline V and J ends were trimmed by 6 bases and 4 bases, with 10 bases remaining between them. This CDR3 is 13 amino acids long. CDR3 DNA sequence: TGTGCCAGCAGCCCCCAGGCGTACAATGAGCAGTTCTTC. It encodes CASSPQAYNEQFF. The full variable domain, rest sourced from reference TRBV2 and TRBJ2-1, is EPEVTQTPSHQVTQMGQEVILRCVPISNHLYFYWYRQILGQKVEFLVSFYNNEISEKSEIFDDQFSVERPDGSNFTLKIRSTKLEDSAMYFCASSPQAYNEQFFGPGTRLTVL.

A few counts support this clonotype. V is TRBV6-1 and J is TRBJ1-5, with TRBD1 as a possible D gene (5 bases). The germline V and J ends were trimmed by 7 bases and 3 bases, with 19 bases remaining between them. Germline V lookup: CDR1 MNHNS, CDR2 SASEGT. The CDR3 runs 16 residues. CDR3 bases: TGTGCCAGCACCATAAACCCCGGGGCCACCAATCAGCCCCAGCATTTT. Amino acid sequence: CASTINPGATNQPQHF.

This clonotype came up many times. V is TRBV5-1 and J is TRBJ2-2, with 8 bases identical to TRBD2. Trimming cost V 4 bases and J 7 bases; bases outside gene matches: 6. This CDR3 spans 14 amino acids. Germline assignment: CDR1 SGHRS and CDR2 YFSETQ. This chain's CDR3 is CASSLGLAIGELFF. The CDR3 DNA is TGCGCCAGCAGCCTTGGACTAGCTATCGGGGAGCTGTTTTTT.

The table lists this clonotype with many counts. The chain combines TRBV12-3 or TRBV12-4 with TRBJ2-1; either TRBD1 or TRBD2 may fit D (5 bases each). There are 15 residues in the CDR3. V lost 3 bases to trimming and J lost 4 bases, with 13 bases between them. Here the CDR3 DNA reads TGTGCCAGCAGTTTTCCTAGTGAGGGGTACAATGAGCAGTTCTTC. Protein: CASSFPSEGYNEQFF.

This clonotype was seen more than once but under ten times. As DNA, the CDR3 is TGCGCCAGCAGTGACCCCCGAGGACAGGGGCCCACAGATACGCAGTATTTT. Protein sequence: CASSDPRGQGPTDTQYF. The V call is TRBV10-1, the J call TRBJ2-3; the match to TRBD1 covers 9 bases. V trimming: 3 bases; J trimming: 2 bases; junction bases outside the gene matches: 9. Looked up from germline, CDR1 is WNHNN and CDR2 is SYGVQD (reference sequence). The length of the CDR3 is 17 residues.

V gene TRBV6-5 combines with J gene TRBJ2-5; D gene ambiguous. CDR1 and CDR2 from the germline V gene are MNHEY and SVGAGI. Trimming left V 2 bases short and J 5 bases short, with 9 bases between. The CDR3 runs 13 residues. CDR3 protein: CASSYANPETQYF. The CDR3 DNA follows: TGTGCCAGCAGTTACGCCAACCCCGAGACCCAGTACTTC.

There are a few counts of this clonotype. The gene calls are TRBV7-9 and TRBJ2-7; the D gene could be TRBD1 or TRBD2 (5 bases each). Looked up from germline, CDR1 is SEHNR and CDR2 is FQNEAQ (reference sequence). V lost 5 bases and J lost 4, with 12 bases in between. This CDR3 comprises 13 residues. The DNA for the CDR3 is TGTGCCAGCAGCCCGGGGCGCAGATACGAGCAGTACTTC. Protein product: CASSPGRRYEQYF.

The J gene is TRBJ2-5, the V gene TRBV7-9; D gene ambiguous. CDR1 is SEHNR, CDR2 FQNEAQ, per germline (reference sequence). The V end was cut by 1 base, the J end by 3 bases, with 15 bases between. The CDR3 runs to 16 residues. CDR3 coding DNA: TGTGCCAGCAGCTTAGGCCCGTGGGCAGCCGAAGAGACCCAGTACTTC. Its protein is CASSLGPWAAEETQYF.

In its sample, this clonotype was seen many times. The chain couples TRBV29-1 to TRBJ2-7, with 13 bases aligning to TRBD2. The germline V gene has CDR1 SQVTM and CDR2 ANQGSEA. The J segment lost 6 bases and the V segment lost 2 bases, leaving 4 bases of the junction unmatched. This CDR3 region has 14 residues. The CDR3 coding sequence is TGCAGCGTTGAAAGACTAGCGGGAGGTCCCGAGCAGTACTTC. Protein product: CSVERLAGGPEQYF.

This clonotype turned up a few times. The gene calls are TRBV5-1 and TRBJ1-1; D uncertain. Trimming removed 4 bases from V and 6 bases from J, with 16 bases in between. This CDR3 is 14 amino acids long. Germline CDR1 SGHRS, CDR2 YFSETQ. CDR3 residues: CASSQQVKSPEAFF. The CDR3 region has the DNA TGCGCCAGCAGCCAACAAGTGAAGTCGCCTGAAGCTTTCTTT.

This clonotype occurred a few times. CDR3 DNA sequence: TGCAGTGCTAACCTCAGGAACAATCAGCCCCAGCATTTT. Amino acid sequence: CSANLRNNQPQHF. The chain carries TRBV20-1 and TRBJ1-5; D is unclear. CDR3 length: 13 amino acids. Germline CDR1 DFQATT, CDR2 SNEGSKA (reference sequence). V lost 4 bases, J lost 3 bases, and 10 bases lay in between.

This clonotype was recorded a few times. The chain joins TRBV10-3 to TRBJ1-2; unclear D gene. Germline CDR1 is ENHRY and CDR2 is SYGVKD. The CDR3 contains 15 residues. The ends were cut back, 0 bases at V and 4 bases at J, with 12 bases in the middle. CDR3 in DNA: TGTGCCATCAGTGAGTCGACGGGAAACGGCTATGGCTACACCTTC. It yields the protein CAISESTGNGYGYTF.

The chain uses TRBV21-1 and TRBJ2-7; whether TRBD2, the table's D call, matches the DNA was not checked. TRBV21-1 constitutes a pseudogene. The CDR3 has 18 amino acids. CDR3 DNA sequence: TGTGCCAGCAGCAAAGCTAGGGCGGAGCCCTCGGGTGCCTACGAGCAGTACTTC. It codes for CASSKARAEPSGAYEQYF.

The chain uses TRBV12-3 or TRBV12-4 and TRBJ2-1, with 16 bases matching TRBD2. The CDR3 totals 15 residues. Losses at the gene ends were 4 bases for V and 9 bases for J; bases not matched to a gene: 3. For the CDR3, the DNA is TGTGCCAGCAGTTCGGGACTAGCGGGGGGGCTTGAGCAGTTCTTC. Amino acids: CASSSGLAGGLEQFF.

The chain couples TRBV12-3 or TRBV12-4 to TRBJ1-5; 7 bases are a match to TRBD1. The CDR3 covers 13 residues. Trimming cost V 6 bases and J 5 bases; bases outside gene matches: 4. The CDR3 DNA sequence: TGTGCCAGCAGGACAGGGCAGCATCAGCCCCAGCATTTT. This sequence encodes CASRTGQHQPQHF.

The CDR3 coding sequence is TGTGCCAGCAGTTTACCGACAGGGGCCGGTTACAATGAGCAGTTCTTC. As protein: CASSLPTGAGYNEQFF. The V call is TRBV27, the J call TRBJ2-1, with TRBD1 matching over 8 bases. CDR1 and CDR2 (germline): MNHEY, SMNVEV (reference sequence). The V and J ends lost 2 bases and 4 bases, in that order; junction bases with no gene match: 7. This CDR3 comprises 16 residues.

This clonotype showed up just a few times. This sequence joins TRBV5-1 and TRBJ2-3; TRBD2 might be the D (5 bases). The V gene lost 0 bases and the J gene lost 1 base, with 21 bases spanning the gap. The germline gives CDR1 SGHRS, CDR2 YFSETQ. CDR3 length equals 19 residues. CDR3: CASSLGLRTTSFGTDTQYF. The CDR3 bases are TGCGCCAGCAGCTTGGGATTACGTACTACTAGTTTCGGCACAGATACGCAGTATTTT.